This TCR beta chain comes out of a study of CD8+ T cells in alopecia areata listed by TCRdb under 2018. Describing the broader study: Treated patients were enrolled in an open-label pilot trial of oral tofacitinib, 5 to 10 mg twice daily, for moderate-to-severe alopecia areata. Tofacitinib was given for 6 to 18 months, followed by 6 months of follow-up off drug to assess delayed response and recurrence. In both human patients and the C3H/HeJ mouse model, the study applied high-throughput TCRbeta sequencing to look at T cell clonal expansion in alopecia areata. Human TCRbeta sequencing covered scalp tissue and sorted CD4+ and CD8+ peripheral blood T cells from patchy and totalis/universalis alopecia areata patients and healthy controls. Biopsies were taken from tofacitinib-treated patients at baseline and again at 4 and 24 weeks into treatment, and several of those patients also had a later scalp biopsy. Clonality in the scalp was compared among normal scalp (n=4), patchy alopecia areata scalp (n=8), and alopecia totalis/universalis scalp (n=8). The RNA source kit depended on sample type: the PAXgene miRNA kit for fixed scalp, the miRNeasy kit for PBMCs, and the RNeasy kit for mouse skin. immunoSEQ multiplex PCR using 35 Vbeta forward primers and 13 Jbeta reverse primers was used to amplify TCRbeta CDR3 regions. The study at large found these results: Scalp TCR repertoire analysis is complicated because resident alphabeta T cells in normal human skin are also sequenced, whereas mouse skin is dominated by gammadelta T cells. Shared TCR sequences between patients were less evident than in mice, which may be partly attributable to HLA diversity in the patient population. Compared with normal scalp, lesional scalp had higher clonality and more expanded CD8+ clones, particularly in alopecia totalis/universalis, a pattern that suggests antigenic drive.

V is pruned by 7 bases and J by 5 bases, leaving 10 bases of the junction without a gene match. The germline V gene gives CDR1 as MNHNS and CDR2 as SASEGT. The CDR3 spans 15 residues, from the cysteine through the phenylalanine. Only the CDR3 portion is preserved as DNA: 45 bases, with reading frame beginning at the first base. Comment on this clone: No antigen is known for it. Nothing much larger sits one base from this clone, and base qualities are not available.

In light of the paper, this sample's time point label describes: baseline before oral tofacitinib. Lesional scalp punch biopsies and peripheral blood were obtained from alopecia areata patients. PBMCs were isolated by density centrifugation and stained for CD3, CD4 and CD8, after which CD4+ and CD8+ T cells were sorted on a FACSAria. Libraries came from the immunoSEQ multiplex PCR assay. RNA was extracted from all samples and reverse transcribed into cDNA as template for TCR sequencing. First-strand cDNA was synthesized using SuperScript III with a 2:1 mix of oligo-dT and random hexamers. Amplification bias was assessed with a synthetic immune receptor repertoire, and residual bias was removed computationally. The paper's data handling went like this. After raw reads were preprocessed to remove errors, the CDR3 was defined following IMGT conventions as running from the conserved cysteine to phenylalanine. Clonality was computed by normalizing Shannon entropy by log2 of the number of productive unique TCRs and subtracting the result from 1. CD4 or CD8 identity of scalp clones was inferred by cross-referencing scalp TCRbeta sequences with sorted blood CD4 and CD8 repertoires. TCRdb's version of the immuneACCESS table is confined to in-frame rearrangements and falls short of the full clone set. An unresolved V gene accounts for under half of the shortfall where checked; the remainder is of unknown origin. V and J calls and clone size are given by that table; D and trimming were obtained from the DNA. The table for this sample lists some 150,000 clones; about 53% of them were counted only once. The ten largest clones add up to approximately 19% of the sample.

The origin of this receptor is a human donor with alopecia areata. This chain is built from TRBV6-1 and TRBJ2-7; 11 bases in the junction line up with TRBD1. Sample: CD8+ T cells sorted from blood, taken at week 0. At the DNA level, the sequence is TGTGCCAGCAAACGAGGCGGACAGGGGGCGAACGAGCAGTACTTC. Its protein reads: CASKRGGQGANEQYF.